This T cell receptor beta chain was identified in a study of blood T cells in healthy people across ages. CDR3 length equals 16 residues. CDR1 and CDR2 from the germline V gene are LGHDT and YNNKEL (reference sequence). The authors ran a second PCR of roughly 6 to 12 cycles using a sample-barcoded 5' primer and a J-beta primer mix. A 12-random-nucleotide template-switch adaptor tagged each cDNA molecule. From the 5' RACE reads, TCRdb called clonotypes with MiXCR, one entry per CDR3 protein. The data contain approximately 1,100,000 distinct CDR3 sequences, around 43% of them singletons. Comments on this clonotype: The junction differs from germline at one of its ends, possibly a read error.

There were healthy Caucasian individuals from Russia, aged 6 to 90, serving as donors. Isolating PBMCs gave at least 6 million of these cells per sample. The sequenced sample was blood. The TCR was taken from a woman in her fifties or sixties in good health. This chain links TRBV3-1 with TRBJ2-2, with 7 bases identical to TRBD2. CDR3 residues: CAGSPLASGTTGELFF. The CDR3 DNA is TGTGCCGGCAGCCCCCTAGCCAGCGGGACCACCGGGGAGCTGTTTTTT.